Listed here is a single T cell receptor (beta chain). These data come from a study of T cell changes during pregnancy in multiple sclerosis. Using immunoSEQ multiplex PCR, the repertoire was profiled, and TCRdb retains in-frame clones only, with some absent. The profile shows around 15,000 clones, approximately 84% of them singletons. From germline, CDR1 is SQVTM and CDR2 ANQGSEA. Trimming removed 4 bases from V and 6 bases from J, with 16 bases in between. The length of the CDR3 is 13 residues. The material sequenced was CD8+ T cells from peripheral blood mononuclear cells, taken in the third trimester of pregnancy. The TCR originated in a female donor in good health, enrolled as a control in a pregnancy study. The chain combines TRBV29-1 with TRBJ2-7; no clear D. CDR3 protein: CSVASDNSLEQYF. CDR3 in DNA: TGCAGCGTTGCATCCGACAATTCGCTCGAGCAGTACTTC.